This TCR beta chain was obtained from a study of T cell repertoires in cytomegalovirus infection. A single record per CDR3 protein comes from TCRdb applying MiXCR to the reads. The sample consists of nearly 550,000 distinct CDR3 sequences, 15% to 20% of them appearing once. This clonotype occurred a few times. In germline, CDR1 is MNHEY, CDR2 SMNVEV (reference sequence). The length of the CDR3 is 14 residues. Trimming shortened V by 0 bases and J by 5 bases, and 11 bases separated the two germline ends. The chain has TRBV27 and TRBJ2-7, with D unclear. Sequenced input: CD8+ T cells from PBMCs. The sequence was obtained from a human donor in good health (CMV status not recorded). Some clones in this sample may be carry-over from other donors' samples. The CDR3 coding sequence is TGTGCCAGCAGTTTATCGACCCAACGGGACGAGCAGTACTTC. Its protein product is CASSLSTQRDEQYF.